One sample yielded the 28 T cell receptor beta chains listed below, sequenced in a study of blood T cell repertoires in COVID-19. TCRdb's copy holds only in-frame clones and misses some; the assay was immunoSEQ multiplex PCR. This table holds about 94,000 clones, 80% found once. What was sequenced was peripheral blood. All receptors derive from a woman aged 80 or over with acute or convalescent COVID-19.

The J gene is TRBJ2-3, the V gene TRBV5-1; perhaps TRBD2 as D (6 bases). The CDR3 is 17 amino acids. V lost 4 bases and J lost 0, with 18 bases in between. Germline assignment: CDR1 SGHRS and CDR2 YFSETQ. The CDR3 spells CASSLPLGGGSTDTQYF. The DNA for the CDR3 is TGCGCCAGCAGCCTACCCCTCGGCGGAGGGAGCACAGATACGCAGTATTTT. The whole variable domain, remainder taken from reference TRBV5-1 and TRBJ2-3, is KAGVTQTPRYLIKTRGQQVTLSCSPISGHRSVSWYQQTPGQGLQFLFEYFSETQRNKGNFPGRFSGRQFSNSRSEMNVSTLELGDSALYLCASSLPLGGGSTDTQYFGPGTRLTVL.

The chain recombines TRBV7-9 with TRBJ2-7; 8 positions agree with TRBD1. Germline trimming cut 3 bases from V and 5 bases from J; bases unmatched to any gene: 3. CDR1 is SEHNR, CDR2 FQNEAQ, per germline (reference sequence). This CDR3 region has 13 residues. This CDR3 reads CASSLGQADEQYF. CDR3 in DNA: TGTGCCAGCAGCTTGGGACAGGCCGACGAGCAGTACTTC.

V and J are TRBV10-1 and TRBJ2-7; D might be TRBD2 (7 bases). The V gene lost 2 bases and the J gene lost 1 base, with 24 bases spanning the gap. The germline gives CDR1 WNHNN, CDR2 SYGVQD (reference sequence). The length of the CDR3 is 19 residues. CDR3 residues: CASSERGRVMGAESYEQYF. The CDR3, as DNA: TGCGCCAGCAGTGAGAGGGGGAGGGTAATGGGGGCGGAATCCTACGAGCAGTACTTC.

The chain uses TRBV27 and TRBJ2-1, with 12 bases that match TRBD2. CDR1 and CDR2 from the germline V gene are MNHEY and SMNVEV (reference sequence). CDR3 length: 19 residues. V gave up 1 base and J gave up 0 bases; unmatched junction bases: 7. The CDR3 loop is CASSLLGLAGGSSYNEQFF. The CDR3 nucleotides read TGTGCCAGCAGTTTATTAGGGCTAGCGGGAGGGAGCTCCTACAATGAGCAGTTCTTC.

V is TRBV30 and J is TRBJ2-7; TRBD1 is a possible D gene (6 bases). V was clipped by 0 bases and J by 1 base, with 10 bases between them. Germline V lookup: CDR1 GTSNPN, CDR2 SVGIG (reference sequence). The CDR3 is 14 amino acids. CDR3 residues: CAWSVKGVSYEQYF. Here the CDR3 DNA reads TGTGCCTGGAGTGTAAAGGGGGTATCCTACGAGCAGTACTTC.

The DNA of the CDR3 is TGTGCCAGCAGACCGGGGGGGTATCAGCCCCAGCATTTT. Translating it yields CASRPGGYQPQHF. This rearrangement joins TRBV6-1 to TRBJ1-5; D may be TRBD1 (5 bases). V shed 6 bases and J shed 5 bases, with 11 bases lying between them. The CDR3 has 13 amino acids. The germline CDR1 and CDR2 sequences are MNHNS and SASEGT.

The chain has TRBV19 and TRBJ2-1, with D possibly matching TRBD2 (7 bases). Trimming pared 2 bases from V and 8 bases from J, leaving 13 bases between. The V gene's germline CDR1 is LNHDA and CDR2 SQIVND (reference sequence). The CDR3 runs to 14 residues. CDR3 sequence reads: CASSIWGGTDEQFF. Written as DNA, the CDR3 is TGTGCCAGTAGTATATGGGGGGGCACCGATGAGCAGTTCTTC.

CDR3 sequence reads: CASRPGSNQPQHF. The CDR3 DNA follows: TGTGCCAGCAGGCCAGGGTCAAATCAGCCCCAGCATTTT. The chain joins TRBV6-5 to TRBJ1-5; a possible D gene is TRBD1 (5 bases). The CDR3 length is 13 residues. Germline CDR1 is MNHEY and CDR2 is SVGAGI. V lost 6 bases and J lost 4, with 10 bases in between.

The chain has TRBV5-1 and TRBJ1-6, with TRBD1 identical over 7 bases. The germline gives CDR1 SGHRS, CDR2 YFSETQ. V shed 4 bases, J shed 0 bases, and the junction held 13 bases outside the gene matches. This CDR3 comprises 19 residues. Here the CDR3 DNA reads TGCGCCAGCAGCCCACTTCTGACAGGGCTGAGCTCCTATAATTCACCCCTCCACTTT. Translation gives CASSPLLTGLSSYNSPLHF.

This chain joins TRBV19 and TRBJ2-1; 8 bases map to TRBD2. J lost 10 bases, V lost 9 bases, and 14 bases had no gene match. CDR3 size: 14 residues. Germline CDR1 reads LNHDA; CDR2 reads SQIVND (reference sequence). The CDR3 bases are TGTGCCAGCACCGGGACTAGGAAAGTCAGCGAGCAGTTCTTC. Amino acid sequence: CASTGTRKVSEQFF. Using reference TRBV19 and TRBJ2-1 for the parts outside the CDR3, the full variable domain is DGGITQSPKYLFRKEGQNVTLSCEQNLNHDAMYWYRQDPGQGLRLIYYSQIVNDFQKGDIAEGYSVSREKKESFPLTVTSAQKNPTAFYLCASTGTRKVSEQFFGPGTRLTVL.

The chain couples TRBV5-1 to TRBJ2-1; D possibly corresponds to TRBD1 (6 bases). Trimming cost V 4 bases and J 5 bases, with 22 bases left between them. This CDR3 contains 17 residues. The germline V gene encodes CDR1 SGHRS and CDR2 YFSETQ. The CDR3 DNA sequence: TGCGCCAGCAGCACCACAGGGCTTGGGAGTGGGGACAATGAGCAGTTCTTC. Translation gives CASSTTGLGSGDNEQFF.

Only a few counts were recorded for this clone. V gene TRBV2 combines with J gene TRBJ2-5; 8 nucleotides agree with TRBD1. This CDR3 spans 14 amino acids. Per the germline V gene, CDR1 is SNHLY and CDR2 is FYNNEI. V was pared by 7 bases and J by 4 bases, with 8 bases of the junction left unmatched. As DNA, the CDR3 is TGTGCCAGCACCTTTTCAACAGGGGGAGAGACCCAGTACTTC. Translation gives CASTFSTGGETQYF. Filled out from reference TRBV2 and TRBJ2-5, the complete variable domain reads EPEVTQTPSHQVTQMGQEVILRCVPISNHLYFYWYRQILGQKVEFLVSFYNNEISEKSEIFDDQFSVERPDGSNFTLKIRSTKLEDSAMYFCASTFSTGGETQYFGPGTRLLVL.

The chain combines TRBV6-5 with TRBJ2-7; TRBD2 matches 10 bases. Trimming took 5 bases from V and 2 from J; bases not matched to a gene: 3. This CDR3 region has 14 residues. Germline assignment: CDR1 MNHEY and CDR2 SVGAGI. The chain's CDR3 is CASSSGRGAYEQYF. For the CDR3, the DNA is TGTGCCAGCAGTAGCGGGAGGGGGGCCTACGAGCAGTACTTC.

The CDR3 here is CASSLDPPHNSYNSPLHF. DNA for the CDR3: TGTGCCAGCAGCTTAGACCCACCTCACAACTCCTATAATTCACCCCTCCACTTT. The genes are TRBV7-6 and TRBJ1-6; D is uncertain. The V end lost 1 base, the J end lost 0 bases, and 13 bases lay between the germline ends. Germline V gene sequence: CDR1 SGHVS, CDR2 FNYEAQ. There are 18 residues in the CDR3.

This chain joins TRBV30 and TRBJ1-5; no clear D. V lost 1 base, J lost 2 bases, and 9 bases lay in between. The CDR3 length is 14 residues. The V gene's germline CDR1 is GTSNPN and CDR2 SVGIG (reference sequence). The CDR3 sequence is CAWSGRGGNQPQHF. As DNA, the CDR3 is TGTGCCTGGAGTGGTCGCGGAGGCAATCAGCCCCAGCATTTT.

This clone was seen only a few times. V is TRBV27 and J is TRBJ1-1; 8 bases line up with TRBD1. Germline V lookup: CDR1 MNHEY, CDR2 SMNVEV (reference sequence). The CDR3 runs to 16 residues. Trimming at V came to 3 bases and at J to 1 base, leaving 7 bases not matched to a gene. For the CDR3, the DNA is TGTGCCAGCAGTTTCCGCGGACAGGGACGGAACACTGAAGCTTTCTTT. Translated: CASSFRGQGRNTEAFF.

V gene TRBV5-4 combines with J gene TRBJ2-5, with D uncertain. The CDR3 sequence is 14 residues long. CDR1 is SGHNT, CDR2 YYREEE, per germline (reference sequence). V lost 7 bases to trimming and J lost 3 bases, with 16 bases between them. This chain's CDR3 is CASSRSATKETQYF. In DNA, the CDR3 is TGTGCCAGCTCCCGATCCGCTACCAAAGAGACCCAGTACTTC.

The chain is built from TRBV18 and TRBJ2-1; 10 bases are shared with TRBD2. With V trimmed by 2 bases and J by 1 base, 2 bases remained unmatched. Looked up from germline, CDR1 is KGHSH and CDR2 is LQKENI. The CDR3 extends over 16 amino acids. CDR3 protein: CASSPNSGGSYNEQFF. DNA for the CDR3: TGTGCCAGCTCACCAAATAGCGGGGGGTCCTACAATGAGCAGTTCTTC.

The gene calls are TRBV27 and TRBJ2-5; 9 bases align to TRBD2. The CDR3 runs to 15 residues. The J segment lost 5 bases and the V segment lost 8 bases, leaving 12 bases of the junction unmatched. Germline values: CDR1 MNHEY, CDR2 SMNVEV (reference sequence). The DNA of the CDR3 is TGTGCCAGCTCATGGTCGCGGGGGGGCCAGGAGACCCAGTACTTC. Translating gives CASSWSRGGQETQYF.

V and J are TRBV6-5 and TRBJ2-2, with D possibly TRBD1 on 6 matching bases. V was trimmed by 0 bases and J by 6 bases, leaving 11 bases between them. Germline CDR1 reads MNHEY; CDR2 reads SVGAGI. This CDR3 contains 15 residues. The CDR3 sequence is CASSYSATGSGELFF. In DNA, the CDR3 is TGTGCCAGCAGTTACTCAGCGACAGGATCCGGGGAGCTGTTTTTT.

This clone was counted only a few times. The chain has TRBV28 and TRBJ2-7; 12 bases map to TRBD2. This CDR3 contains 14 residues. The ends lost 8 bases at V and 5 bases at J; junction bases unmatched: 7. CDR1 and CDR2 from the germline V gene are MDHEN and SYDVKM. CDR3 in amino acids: CASRLAGGYDEQYF. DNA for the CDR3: TGTGCCAGCCGGCTAGCGGGAGGGTATGACGAGCAGTACTTC.

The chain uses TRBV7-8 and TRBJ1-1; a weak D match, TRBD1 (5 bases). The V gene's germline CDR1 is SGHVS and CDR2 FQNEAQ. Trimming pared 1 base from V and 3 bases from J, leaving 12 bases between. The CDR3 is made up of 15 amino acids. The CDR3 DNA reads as TGTGCCAGCAGCTTAGTTGGGGGAGGCGACACTGAAGCTTTCTTT. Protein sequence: CASSLVGGGDTEAFF.

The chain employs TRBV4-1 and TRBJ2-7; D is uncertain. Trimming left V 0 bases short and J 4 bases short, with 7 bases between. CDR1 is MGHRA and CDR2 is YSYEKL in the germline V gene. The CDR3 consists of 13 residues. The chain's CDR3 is CASSQDTRYEQYF. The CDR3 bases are TGCGCCAGCAGCCAAGATACCAGATACGAGCAGTACTTC.

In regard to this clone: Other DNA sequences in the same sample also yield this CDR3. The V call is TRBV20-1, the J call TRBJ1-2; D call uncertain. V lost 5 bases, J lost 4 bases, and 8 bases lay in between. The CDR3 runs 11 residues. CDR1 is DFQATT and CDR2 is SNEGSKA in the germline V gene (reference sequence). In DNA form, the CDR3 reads TGCAGTGCTCGGGGTGGCTATGGCTACACCTTC. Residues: CSARGGYGYTF.

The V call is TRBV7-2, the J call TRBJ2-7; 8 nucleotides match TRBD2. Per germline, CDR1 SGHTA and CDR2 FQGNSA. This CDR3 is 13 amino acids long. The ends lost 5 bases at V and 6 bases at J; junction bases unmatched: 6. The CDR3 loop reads CASSPGTRREQYF. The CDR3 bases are TGTGCCAGCAGCCCCGGGACTAGGCGCGAGCAGTACTTC.

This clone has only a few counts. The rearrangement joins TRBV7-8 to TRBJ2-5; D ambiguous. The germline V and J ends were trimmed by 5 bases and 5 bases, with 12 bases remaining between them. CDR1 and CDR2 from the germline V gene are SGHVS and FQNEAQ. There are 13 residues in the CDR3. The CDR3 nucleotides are TGTGCCAGCAGCCCTAATGTTGAGGAGACCCAGTACTTC. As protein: CASSPNVEETQYF.

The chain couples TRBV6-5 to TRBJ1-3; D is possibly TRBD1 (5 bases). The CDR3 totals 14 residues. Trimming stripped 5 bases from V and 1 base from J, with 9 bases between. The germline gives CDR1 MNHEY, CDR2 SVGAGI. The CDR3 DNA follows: TGTGCCAGCAGTACCACAGGTTCTGGAAACACCATATATTTT. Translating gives CASSTTGSGNTIYF.

CDR3 in amino acids: CASSPGGDLTNYGYTF. In DNA, the CDR3 is TGTGCCAGCTCACCAGGGGGCGACCTTACTAACTATGGCTACACCTTC. V is TRBV18 and J is TRBJ1-2; D might be TRBD1 (6 bases). Trimming took 2 bases from V and 0 from J, leaving 13 bases between them. Germline V gene sequence: CDR1 KGHSH, CDR2 LQKENI. The CDR3 is 16 residues long.